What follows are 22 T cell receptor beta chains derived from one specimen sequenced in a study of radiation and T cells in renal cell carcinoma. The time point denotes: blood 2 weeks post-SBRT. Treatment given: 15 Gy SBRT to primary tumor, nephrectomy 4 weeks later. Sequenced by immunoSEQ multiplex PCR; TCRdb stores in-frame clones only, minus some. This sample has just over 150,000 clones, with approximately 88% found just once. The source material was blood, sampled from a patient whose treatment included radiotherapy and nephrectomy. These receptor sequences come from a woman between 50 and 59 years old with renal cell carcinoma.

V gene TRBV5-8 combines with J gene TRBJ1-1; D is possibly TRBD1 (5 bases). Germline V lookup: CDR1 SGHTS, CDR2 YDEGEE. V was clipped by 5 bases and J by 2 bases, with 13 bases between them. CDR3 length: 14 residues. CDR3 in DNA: TGTGCCAGCAGTAGAGACAGACTAAACACTGAAGCTTTCTTT. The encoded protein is CASSRDRLNTEAFF.

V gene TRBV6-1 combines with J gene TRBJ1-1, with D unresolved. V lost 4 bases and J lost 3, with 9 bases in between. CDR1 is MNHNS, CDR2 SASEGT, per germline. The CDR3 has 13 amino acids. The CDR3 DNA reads TGTGCCAGCAGTGGGCAGACGGACACTGAAGCTTTCTTT. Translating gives CASSGQTDTEAFF.

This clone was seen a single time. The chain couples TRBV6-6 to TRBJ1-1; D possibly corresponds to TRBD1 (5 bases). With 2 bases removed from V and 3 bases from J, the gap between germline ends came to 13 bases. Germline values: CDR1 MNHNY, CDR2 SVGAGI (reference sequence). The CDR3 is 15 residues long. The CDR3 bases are TGTGCCAGCAGTTACCCTGGGGGTTCGGACACTGAAGCTTTCTTT. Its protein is CASSYPGGSDTEAFF.

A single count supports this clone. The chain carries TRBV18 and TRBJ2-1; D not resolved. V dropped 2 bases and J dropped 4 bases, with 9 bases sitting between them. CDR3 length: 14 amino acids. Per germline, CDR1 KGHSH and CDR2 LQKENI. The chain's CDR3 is CASSPTTAYNEQFF. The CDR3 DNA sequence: TGTGCCAGCTCACCAACCACAGCATACAATGAGCAGTTCTTC.

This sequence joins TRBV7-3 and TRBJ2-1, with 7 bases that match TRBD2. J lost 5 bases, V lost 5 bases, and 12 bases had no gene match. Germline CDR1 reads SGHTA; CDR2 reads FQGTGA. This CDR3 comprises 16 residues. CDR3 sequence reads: CASSTPGERGNNEQFF. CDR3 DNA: TGTGCCAGCAGCACCCCCGGAGAGCGGGGTAACAATGAGCAGTTCTTC. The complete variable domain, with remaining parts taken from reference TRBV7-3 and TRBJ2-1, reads GAGVSQTPSNKVTEKGKYVELRCDPISGHTALYWYRQSLGQGPEFLIYFQGTGAADDSGLPNDRFFAVRPEGSVSTLKIQRTERGDSAVYLCASSTPGERGNNEQFFGPGTRLTVL.

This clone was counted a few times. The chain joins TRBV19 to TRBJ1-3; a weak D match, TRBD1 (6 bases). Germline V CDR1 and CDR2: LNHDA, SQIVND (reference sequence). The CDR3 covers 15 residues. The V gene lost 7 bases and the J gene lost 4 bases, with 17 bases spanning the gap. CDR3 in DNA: TGTGCCAGTACCACTCACAGGGCGGAGGGAAACACCATATATTTT. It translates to CASTTHRAEGNTIYF.

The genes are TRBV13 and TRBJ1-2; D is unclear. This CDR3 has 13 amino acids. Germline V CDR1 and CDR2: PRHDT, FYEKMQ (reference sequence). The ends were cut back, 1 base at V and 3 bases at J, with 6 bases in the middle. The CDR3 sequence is CASSLEPHYGYTF. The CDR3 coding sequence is TGTGCCAGCAGCTTAGAACCGCACTATGGCTACACCTTC. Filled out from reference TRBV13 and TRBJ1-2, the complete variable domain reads AAGVIQSPRHLIKEKRETATLKCYPIPRHDTVYWYQQGPGQDPQFLISFYEKMQSDKGSIPDRFSAQQFSDYHSELNMSSLELGDSALYFCASSLEPHYGYTFGSGTRLTVV.

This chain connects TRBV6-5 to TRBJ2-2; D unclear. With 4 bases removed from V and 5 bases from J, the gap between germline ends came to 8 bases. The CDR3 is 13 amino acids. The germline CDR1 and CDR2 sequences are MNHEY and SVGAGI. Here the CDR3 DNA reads TGTGCCAGCAGTTCGGTCAGAACCGGGGAGCTGTTTTTT. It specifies CASSSVRTGELFF.

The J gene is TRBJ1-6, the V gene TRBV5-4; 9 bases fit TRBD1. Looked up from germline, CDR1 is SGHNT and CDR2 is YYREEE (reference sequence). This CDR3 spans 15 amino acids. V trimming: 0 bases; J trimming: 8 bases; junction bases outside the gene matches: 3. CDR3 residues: CASSLGGTGHSPLHF. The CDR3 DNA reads TGTGCCAGCAGCTTGGGCGGGACAGGGCATTCACCCCTCCACTTT.

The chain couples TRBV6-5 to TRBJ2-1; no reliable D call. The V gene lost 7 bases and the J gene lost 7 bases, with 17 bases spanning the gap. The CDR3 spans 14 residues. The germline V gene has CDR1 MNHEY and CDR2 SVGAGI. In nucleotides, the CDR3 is TGTGCCAGCACCCCCGGGTGGGCAAGGAATGAGCAGTTCTTC. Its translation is CASTPGWARNEQFF.

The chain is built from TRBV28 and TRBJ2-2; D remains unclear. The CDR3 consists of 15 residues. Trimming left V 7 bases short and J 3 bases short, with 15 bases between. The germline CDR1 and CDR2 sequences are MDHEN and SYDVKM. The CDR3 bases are TGTGCCAGCAAAAGGTTGGGCTCGGACACCGGGGAGCTGTTTTTT. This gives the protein CASKRLGSDTGELFF.

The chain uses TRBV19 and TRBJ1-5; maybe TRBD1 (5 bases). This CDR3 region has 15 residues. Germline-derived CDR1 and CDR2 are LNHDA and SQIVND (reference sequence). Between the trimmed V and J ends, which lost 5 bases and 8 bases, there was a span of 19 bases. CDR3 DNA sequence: TGTGCCAGTAGTGAAAACGTAGGGGAGAACGAGCCCCAGCATTTT. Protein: CASSENVGENEPQHF.

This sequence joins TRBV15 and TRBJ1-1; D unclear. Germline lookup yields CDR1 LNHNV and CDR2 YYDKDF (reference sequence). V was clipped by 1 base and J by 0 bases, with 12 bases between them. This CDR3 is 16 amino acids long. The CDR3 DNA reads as TGTGCCACCAGCAGAGTGTGGACGTGGGTGAACACTGAAGCTTTCTTT. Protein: CATSRVWTWVNTEAFF. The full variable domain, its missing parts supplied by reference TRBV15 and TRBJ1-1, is DAMVIQNPRYQVTQFGKPVTLSCSQTLNHNVMYWYQQKSSQAPKLLFHYYDKDFNNEADTPDNFQSRRPNTSFCFLDIRSPGLGDTAMYLCATSRVWTWVNTEAFFGQGTRLTVV.

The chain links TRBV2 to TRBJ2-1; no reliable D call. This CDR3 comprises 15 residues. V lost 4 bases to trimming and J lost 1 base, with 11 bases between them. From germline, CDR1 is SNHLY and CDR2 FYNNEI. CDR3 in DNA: TGTGCCAGCAGTGCAGGAGCCGGGTCCTACAATGAGCAGTTCTTC. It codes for CASSAGAGSYNEQFF.

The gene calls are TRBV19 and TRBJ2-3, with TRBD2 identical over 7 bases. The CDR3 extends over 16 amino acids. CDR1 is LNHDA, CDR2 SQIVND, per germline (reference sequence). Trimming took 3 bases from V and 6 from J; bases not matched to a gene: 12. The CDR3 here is CASSMIFGGSGDTQYF. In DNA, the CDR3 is TGTGCCAGTAGTATGATTTTCGGGGGGTCAGGTGATACGCAGTATTTT.

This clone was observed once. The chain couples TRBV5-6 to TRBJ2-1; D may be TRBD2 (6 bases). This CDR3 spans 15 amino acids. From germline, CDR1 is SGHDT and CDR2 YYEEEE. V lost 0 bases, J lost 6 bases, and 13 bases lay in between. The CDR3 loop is CASSLAQRVGNEQFF. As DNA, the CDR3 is TGTGCCAGCAGCTTGGCCCAGCGGGTGGGCAATGAGCAGTTCTTC.

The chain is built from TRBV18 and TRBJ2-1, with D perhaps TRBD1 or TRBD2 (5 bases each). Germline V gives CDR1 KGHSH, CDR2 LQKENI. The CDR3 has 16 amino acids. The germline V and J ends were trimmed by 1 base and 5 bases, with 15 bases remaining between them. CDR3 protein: CASSPQPGPTDNEQFF. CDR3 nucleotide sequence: TGTGCCAGCTCACCACAGCCGGGACCTACCGACAATGAGCAGTTCTTC.

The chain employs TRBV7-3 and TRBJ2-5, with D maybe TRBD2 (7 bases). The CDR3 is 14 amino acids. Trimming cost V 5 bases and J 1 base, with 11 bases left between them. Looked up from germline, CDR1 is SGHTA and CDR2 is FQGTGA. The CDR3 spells CASSRRGGQETQYF. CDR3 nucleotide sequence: TGTGCCAGCAGCCGAAGGGGGGGCCAAGAGACCCAGTACTTC.

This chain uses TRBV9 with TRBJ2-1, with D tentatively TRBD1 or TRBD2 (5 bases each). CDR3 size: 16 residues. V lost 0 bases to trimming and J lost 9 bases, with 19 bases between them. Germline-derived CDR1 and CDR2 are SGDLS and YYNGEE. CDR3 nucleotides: TGTGCCAGCAGCGTAGCTGGGGGATACGGCGAGGGTGAGCAGTTCTTC. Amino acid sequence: CASSVAGGYGEGEQFF.

The CDR3 spells CASSYSGTGGGQPQHF. CDR3 DNA sequence: TGTGCCAGCAGTTACTCCGGGACAGGGGGCGGTCAGCCCCAGCATTTT. The chain has TRBV6-6 and TRBJ1-5; 12 bases match TRBD1. Germline assignment: CDR1 MNHNY and CDR2 SVGAGI (reference sequence). V lost 0 bases to trimming and J lost 6 bases; unmatched junction nucleotides: 3. This CDR3 has 16 amino acids.

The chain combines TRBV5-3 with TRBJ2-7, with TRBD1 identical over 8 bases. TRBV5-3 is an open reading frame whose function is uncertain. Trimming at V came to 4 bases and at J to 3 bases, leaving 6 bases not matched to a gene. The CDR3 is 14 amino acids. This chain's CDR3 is CARSPSGTGYEQYF. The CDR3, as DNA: TGTGCCAGAAGCCCCTCCGGGACAGGCTACGAGCAGTACTTC.

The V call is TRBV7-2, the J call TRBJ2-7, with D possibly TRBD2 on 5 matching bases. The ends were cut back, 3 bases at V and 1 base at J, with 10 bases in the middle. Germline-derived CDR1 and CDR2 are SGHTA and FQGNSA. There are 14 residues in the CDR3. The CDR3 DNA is TGTGCCAGCAGCTTTTCGGGAAATTCCTACGAGCAGTACTTC. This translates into CASSFSGNSYEQYF. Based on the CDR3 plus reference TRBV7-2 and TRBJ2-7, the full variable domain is GAGVSQSPSNKVTEKGKDVELRCDPISGHTALYWYRQSLGQGLEFLIYFQGNSAPDKSGLPSDRFSAERTGGSVSTLTIQRTQQEDSAVYLCASSFSGNSYEQYFGPGTRLTVT.